These T cell receptor beta chains were read from a single sample in a study of post-analysis software for immune sequencing data. TCRdb called the PCR reads again in MiXCR, with one record for every CDR3 protein. Of about 460,000 distinct CDR3 sequences in the sample, roughly 45% are singletons; the top ten hold about an eighth. The sequenced sample consisted of blood. The receptors stem from a girl between 5 and 17 years old with multiple sclerosis. Both conserved end residues are part of each CDR3. Fields, in order: V gene, D gene, clone size, J gene, CDR3 DNA, CDR3 protein. A D gene is named only where the DNA matches it firmly. A row's size may be missing; if present it is once, few, many or a size class.

>TRBV5-5|TRBD2|.|TRBJ2-1
TGTGCCAGCAGTCTGGCCACTAGCGTTTCCTACAATGAGCAGTTCTTC
CASSLATSVSYNEQFF
>TRBV7-2|TRBD2|.|TRBJ2-4
TGTGCCAGCAGCTTAGTAGGTCCTAGCGGGTCCAAAAACATTCAGTACTTC
CASSLVGPSGSKNIQYF
>TRBV7-2|.|.|TRBJ2-1
TGTGCCAGATCTAGGGGGGCTAGCGGTACGAGCTCCTACAATGAGCAGTTCTTC
CARSRGASGTSSYNEQFF
>TRBV27|.|.|TRBJ2-7
TGTGCCACTTATGGACCTTCCTACGAGCAGTACTTC
CATYGPSYEQYF
>TRBV10-3|.|.|TRBJ1-2
TGTGCCATCAGTGAGTCTGTCGGTGGCTACACCTTC
CAISESVGGYTF
>TRBV29-1|.|.|TRBJ1-5
TGCAGCGTTGCCCAGGGCGGGCGGGATCAGCCCCAGCATTTT
CSVAQGGRDQPQHF
>TRBV3-1|TRBD2|.|TRBJ2-1
TGTGCCAGCAGCCAGGGCCTGACTAGCGGAAGCGAGTTCTTC
CASSQGLTSGSEFF
>TRBV4-2|TRBD2|.|TRBJ2-5
TGTGCCAGCAGCCAAGATGGGAGGGGTCAGGAGACCCAGTACTTC
CASSQDGRGQETQYF
>TRBV24-1|.|.|TRBJ1-5
TGTGCCACCAGTGATAGCTTAAATCAGCCCCAGCATTTT
CATSDSLNQPQHF
>TRBV7-3|TRBD2|few|TRBJ2-4
TGTGCCAGCAGCTTATTAGCGGGAGGTGGGAACATTCAGTACTTC
CASSLLAGGGNIQYF
>TRBV10-3|TRBD2|.|TRBJ2-1
TGTGCCATCACTAGCGGGGTGTACAATGAGCAGTTCTTC
CAITSGVYNEQFF
>TRBV29-1|TRBD2|.|TRBJ2-3
TGCAGCGTGGGGATGCTAGCGGGCAGCACAGATACGCAGTATTTT
CSVGMLAGSTDTQYF
>TRBV27|TRBD2|.|TRBJ2-1
TGTGCCAGCAGTATCGGACTAGCGGTCTACAATGAGCAGTTCTTC
CASSIGLAVYNEQFF
>TRBV28|.|.|TRBJ1-1
TGTGCCAGCAGTTTTCGGGGGATTGAAGCTTTCTTT
CASSFRGIEAFF
>TRBV5-1|TRBD1|.|TRBJ2-7
TGCGCCAGCAGCGGACAGGGGAACGGCTACGAGCAGTACTTC
CASSGQGNGYEQYF
>TRBV10-3|.|.|TRBJ1-1
TGTGCCATCAGTGAGTCGGGGCAGGTGGTCACTGAAGCTTTCTTT
CAISESGQVVTEAFF
>TRBV27|.|few|TRBJ2-1
TGTGCCAGCAGTTTCGCGGGATGGGACAATGAGCAGTTCTTC
CASSFAGWDNEQFF
>TRBV6-2/TRBV6-3|.|.|TRBJ2-5
TGTGCCAGCAGTTACTCGCAGAGACAAGAGACCCAGTACTTC
CASSYSQRQETQYF
>TRBV9|.|few|TRBJ2-5
TGTGCCAGCAGCGTAGACTTTCAAGAGACCCAGTACTTC
CASSVDFQETQYF
>TRBV3-1|.|few|TRBJ2-1
TGTGCCAGCAGCCGACGAGGAAAGGACGTGAGCTCCTACAATGAGCAGTTCTTC
CASSRRGKDVSSYNEQFF
>TRBV7-2|.|once|TRBJ2-1
TGTGCCAGCAGCTGGTCCGGGAGCGGGCCCTACAATGAGCAGTTCTTC
CASSWSGSGPYNEQFF
>TRBV6-5|TRBD2|.|TRBJ2-5
TGTGCCAGCAGCTTCGGGACTAGCGTAAACAATGAGCAGTACTTC
CASSFGTSVNNEQYF
>TRBV12-3/TRBV12-4|.|few|TRBJ1-5
TGTGCCAGCAGTTTACAGAATCAGCCCCAGCATTTT
CASSLQNQPQHF
>TRBV29-1|.|many|TRBJ2-4
TGCAGCGTTGAGACAGGAAACATTCAGTACTTC
CSVETGNIQYF
>TRBV29-1|TRBD2|few|TRBJ2-7
TGCAGCGTTGAAGCCCCCCGGAGCGGGGCCTACGAGCAGTACTTC
CSVEAPRSGAYEQYF
>TRBV20-1|TRBD2|.|TRBJ2-7
TGCAGTGCTCGGGACTATTCCGGCTACGAGCAGTACTTC
CSARDYSGYEQYF
>TRBV7-9|TRBD2|.|TRBJ2-3
TGTGCCAGCAGCTTGACTAGCGGGAACACAGATACGCAGTATTTT
CASSLTSGNTDTQYF
>TRBV6-5|TRBD2|few|TRBJ2-7
TGTGCCAGCGCCCTTAGCGGGAGTTATGGTTACGAGCAGTACTTC
CASALSGSYGYEQYF
>TRBV28|.|few|TRBJ2-7
TGTGCCAGCAGTTTCCGCGGGACCGACAATGAGCAGTACTTC
CASSFRGTDNEQYF
>TRBV24-1|.|.|TRBJ2-1
TGTGCCACCAGTGGAGGGACTGGGACTTGGGATGAGCAGTTCTTC
CATSGGTGTWDEQFF
>TRBV5-1|TRBD2|few|TRBJ2-1
TGCGCCAGCAGCCCAAGCGGGAGGGACTACAATGAGCAGTTCTTC
CASSPSGRDYNEQFF
>TRBV29-1|TRBD1|.|TRBJ2-5
TGCAGCGTTAAAGGACAGGACCAAGAGACCCAGTACTTC
CSVKGQDQETQYF
>TRBV7-8|.|.|TRBJ1-6
TGTGCCAGCAGCCCTGGGGCAGACCGTATCTCCTATAATTCACCCCTCCACTTT
CASSPGADRISYNSPLHF
>TRBV20-1|TRBD2|once|TRBJ2-7
TGCAGTGCTTCGGCCCTAGCGGCAGGCAACTACGAGCAGTACTTC
CSASALAAGNYEQYF
>TRBV7-3|.|.|TRBJ2-1
TGTGCCAGCAGCTCCGCGGCAGGGGACAATGAGCAGTTCTTC
CASSSAAGDNEQFF
>TRBV7-9|TRBD1|many|TRBJ2-5
TGTGCCAGCAGCCAGGACAGGGGTGAGACCCAGTACTTC
CASSQDRGETQYF
>TRBV10-3|.|.|TRBJ2-7
TGTGCCATCAGTGATGGGCCGAGGGGGTTAGGCGAGCAGTACTTC
CAISDGPRGLGEQYF
>TRBV4-1|TRBD2|.|TRBJ2-5
TGCGCCAGCAGCCCGACTAGCGGGAGAGGGCAGACCCAGTACTTC
CASSPTSGRGQTQYF
>TRBV4-1|.|.|TRBJ2-1
TGCGCCAGCAGCCATCCCCAGGATGGCCTGAATGAGCAGTTCTTC
CASSHPQDGLNEQFF
>TRBV7-9|.|.|TRBJ2-5
TGTGCCAGCGGACACGTGACCCAGTACTTC
CASGHVTQYF